This note documents a single T cell receptor beta chain sequence. CDR1 is SGHNT and CDR2 is YENEEA in the germline V gene. The V gene lost 4 bases and the J gene lost 1 base, with 7 bases spanning the gap. The CDR3 totals 13 residues. This sample stems from a study of cytomegalovirus exposure and HLA in healthy donors. Data came from immunoSEQ multiplex PCR; TCRdb stores just in-frame clones and leaves some out. The sample shows over 150,000 clones, 65% to 90% of them seen only once. The chain joins TRBV11-3 to TRBJ1-1; D is ambiguous. This receptor was taken from a woman in her twenties or thirties in good health and CMV-seropositive. What was sequenced was PBMCs. This CDR3 is CASSSLRNTEAFF. In nucleotides, the CDR3 is TGTGCCAGCAGCTCGTTGCGGAACACTGAAGCTTTCTTT. The variable domain in full, completed from reference TRBV11-3 and TRBJ1-1, reads EAGVVQSPRYKIIEKKQPVAFWCNPISGHNTLYWYLQNLGQGPELLIRYENEEAVDDSQLPKDRFSAERLKGVDSTLKIQPAELGDSAVYLCASSSLRNTEAFFGQGTRLTVV.